These 32 T cell receptor beta chains share one sample of origin, sequenced in a study of immune evolution from preneoplasia to lung adenocarcinoma. Only in-frame clones appear in the TCRdb table, and some are missing; sequencing was by immunoSEQ multiplex PCR. The repertoire holds some 7,500 clones, with 70% to 90% as singletons. The sample comprised FFPE minimally invasive lung adenocarcinoma tissue. The receptor set was obtained from an older person with lung adenocarcinoma.

This clone occurred once. This chain joins TRBV30 and TRBJ1-2; D is possibly TRBD1 (6 bases). CDR1 and CDR2 (germline): GTSNPN, SVGIG (reference sequence). The CDR3 sequence is 17 residues long. Trimming took 0 bases from V and 2 from J, leaving 19 bases between them. The CDR3 loop is CAWSVINPRGANYGYTF. CDR3 nucleotide sequence: TGTGCCTGGAGTGTAATTAATCCCAGGGGCGCGAACTATGGCTACACCTTC. Complete variable domain (other parts from reference TRBV30 and TRBJ1-2): SQTIHQWPATLVQPVGSPLSLECTVEGTSNPNLYWYRQAAGRGLQLLFYSVGIGQISSEVPQNLSASRPQDRQFILSSKKLLLSDSGFYLCAWSVINPRGANYGYTFGSGTRLTVV.

V usage is TRBV10-3 and J usage is TRBJ1-1, with D unresolved. This CDR3 comprises 15 residues. Germline assignment: CDR1 ENHRY and CDR2 SYGVKD. Deletions cut 2 bases from V and 5 bases from J, with 15 bases between. The CDR3 loop is CAISEPAGGRTEAFF. In nucleotides, the CDR3 is TGTGCCATCAGTGAGCCAGCAGGAGGGCGGACTGAAGCTTTCTTT.

By share, this clone counts as large (0.1 to 1%). V and J are TRBV27 and TRBJ1-1; TRBD1 agrees at 8 bases. This CDR3 has 14 residues. The germline V gene has CDR1 MNHEY and CDR2 SMNVEV (reference sequence). With 2 bases clipped from V and 5 bases from J, the junction kept 4 bases outside the gene matches. The CDR3 loop reads CASSLGQGGTEAFF. In DNA, the CDR3 is TGTGCCAGCAGTTTAGGACAGGGAGGGACTGAAGCTTTCTTT.

Comments on this clone: Distinct nucleotide sequences in the sample also encode this CDR3. V usage is TRBV7-8 and J usage is TRBJ1-2; no clear D gene. Trimming cost V 1 base and J 1 base, with 10 bases left between them. Germline CDR1 reads SGHVS; CDR2 reads FQNEAQ. The CDR3 covers 15 residues. CDR3 region: CASSLGTPDNYGYTF. CDR3 DNA: TGTGCCAGCAGCTTAGGGACGCCCGATAACTATGGCTACACCTTC.

The chain links TRBV5-6 to TRBJ2-5; D is perhaps TRBD2 (6 bases). The CDR3 loop spans 15 amino acids. With 1 base removed from V and 4 bases from J, the gap between germline ends came to 14 bases. From germline, CDR1 is SGHDT and CDR2 YYEEEE. The CDR3 nucleotides are TGTGCCAGCAGCTTGTACGGGGGATGGGGAGAGACCCAGTACTTC. Protein sequence: CASSLYGGWGETQYF.

This clone was picked up a small number of times. This chain uses TRBV7-8 with TRBJ2-1; no clear D gene. V was pared by 6 bases and J by 0 bases, with 6 bases between. CDR1 and CDR2 (germline): SGHVS, FQNEAQ. The length of the CDR3 is 13 residues. The CDR3 protein is CASRPGSYNEQFF. The CDR3 DNA sequence: TGTGCCAGCAGACCTGGCTCCTACAATGAGCAGTTCTTC.

The genes are TRBV6-5 and TRBJ2-5; D unresolved. CDR1 is MNHEY, CDR2 SVGAGI, per germline. This CDR3 contains 15 residues. V was pared by 0 bases and J by 5 bases, with 13 bases between. For the CDR3, the DNA is TGTGCCAGCAGTTACTCGGGTGCAAGGACGGAGACCCAGTACTTC. Translating it yields CASSYSGARTETQYF.

The chain employs TRBV5-1 and TRBJ2-2; D is undetermined. V lost 0 bases to trimming and J lost 6 bases, with 18 bases between them. The CDR3 consists of 17 residues. Germline V gene lookup returns CDR1 SGHRS and CDR2 YFSETQ. The CDR3 nucleotides are TGCGCCAGCAGCTTGGACGTCATAGGGAAAGTTTCCGGGGAGCTGTTTTTT. Translating gives CASSLDVIGKVSGELFF.

This chain links TRBV6-5 with TRBJ2-7, with D perhaps matching TRBD2 (6 bases). The germline gives CDR1 MNHEY, CDR2 SVGAGI. The CDR3 is 15 amino acids. V gave up 4 bases and J gave up 3 bases, with 16 bases separating them. The CDR3 DNA reads TGTGCCAGCAGTTCCCTCCGGGACTCGAACTACGAGCAGTACTTC. Translated: CASSSLRDSNYEQYF.

The V gene is TRBV7-8, the J gene TRBJ1-1, with D possibly being TRBD1 (5 bases). This CDR3 has 16 amino acids. The germline CDR1 and CDR2 sequences are SGHVS and FQNEAQ. V was shortened by 5 bases and J by 9 bases, with 25 bases between the two germline ends. The CDR3 sequence is CASSQSTAGAGVKAFF. CDR3 DNA: TGTGCCAGCAGCCAAAGCACAGCCGGGGCGGGCGTTAAAGCTTTCTTT. Full variable domain (missing parts from reference TRBV7-8 and TRBJ1-1): GAGVSQSPRYKVAKRGQDVALRCDPISGHVSLFWYQQALGQGPEFLTYFQNEAQLDKSGLPSDRFFAERPEGSVSTLKIQRTQQEDSAVYLCASSQSTAGAGVKAFFGQGTRLTVV.

The genes are TRBV10-1 and TRBJ2-2; the D gene is possibly TRBD1 (5 bases). Trimming cost V 3 bases and J 3 bases, with 5 bases left between them. The CDR3 contains 13 residues. CDR1 and CDR2 from the germline V gene are WNHNN and SYGVQD (reference sequence). The CDR3, as DNA: TGCGCCAGCAGTGACAGGGACACCGGGGAGCTGTTTTTT. Protein product: CASSDRDTGELFF.

CDR3 sequence (DNA): TGTGCCAGCAGCCAAGAAGTTTCGGGCAGGGCCTACGAGCAGTACTTC. Translation gives CASSQEVSGRAYEQYF. The chain uses TRBV4-2 and TRBJ2-7; TRBD1 might be the D (5 bases). Looked up from germline, CDR1 is LGHNA and CDR2 is YNFKEQ. The CDR3 has 16 amino acids. V dropped 0 bases and J dropped 2 bases, with 14 bases sitting between them.

V usage is TRBV6-5 and J usage is TRBJ2-5; 7 nucleotides line up with TRBD2. Looked up from germline, CDR1 is MNHEY and CDR2 is SVGAGI. Trimming cost V 5 bases and J 6 bases; bases outside gene matches: 12. The CDR3 runs 15 residues. The chain's CDR3 is CASSRLATSIQTQYF. CDR3 coding DNA: TGTGCCAGCAGTAGGCTGGCGACTAGCATACAGACCCAGTACTTC.

This chain uses TRBV6-4 with TRBJ2-1; a weak D match, TRBD1 (5 bases). The CDR3 has 12 residues. Trimming took 6 bases from V and 13 from J, leaving 16 bases between them. Germline values: CDR1 MRHNA, CDR2 SNTAGT. The CDR3 sequence is CASSGASGSQFF. The CDR3 coding sequence is TGTGCCAGCAGCGGTGCCTCAGGGTCTCAGTTCTTC.

V is TRBV18 and J is TRBJ1-4, with D possibly being TRBD1 (6 bases). V gave up 5 bases and J gave up 12 bases, with 10 bases separating them. Germline assignment: CDR1 KGHSH and CDR2 LQKENI. The CDR3 has 11 residues. Here the CDR3 reads CASSTGRELFF. CDR3 nucleotide sequence: TGTGCCAGCTCAACAGGGAGGGAACTGTTTTTT. The whole variable domain, remainder taken from reference TRBV18 and TRBJ1-4, is NAGVMQNPRHLVRRRGQEARLRCSPMKGHSHVYWYRQLPEEGLKFMVYLQKENIIDESGMPKERFSAEFPKEGPSILRIQQVVRGDSAAYFCASSTGRELFFGSGTQLSVL.

The chain joins TRBV28 to TRBJ2-5; either TRBD1 or TRBD2 may supply D (5 bases each). The germline gives CDR1 MDHEN, CDR2 SYDVKM. The germline V and J ends were trimmed by 4 bases and 5 bases, with 8 bases remaining between them. The CDR3 is made up of 12 amino acids. This CDR3 is CASSYRRETQYF. As DNA, the CDR3 is TGTGCCAGCAGTTACAGGAGGGAGACCCAGTACTTC.

This chain connects TRBV28 to TRBJ1-5, with no clear D. This CDR3 is built from 13 residues. CDR1 and CDR2 from the germline V gene are MDHEN and SYDVKM. V was shortened by 1 base and J by 4 bases, with 5 bases between the two germline ends. CDR3 in amino acids: CASSLYFNQPQHF. The CDR3 DNA is TGTGCCAGCAGTTTATATTTTAATCAGCCCCAGCATTTT.

This rearrangement joins TRBV4-3 to TRBJ1-3, with D unclear. V was clipped by 1 base and J by 4 bases, with 11 bases between them. This CDR3 is built from 15 residues. Germline CDR1 is LGHNA and CDR2 is YSLEER. For the CDR3, the DNA is TGCGCCAGCAGCCAAGCCCTGGGCCCCGGAAACACCATATATTTT. Translation gives CASSQALGPGNTIYF.

This clone appeared a few times. This chain links TRBV5-1 with TRBJ1-5, with D possibly being TRBD1 (5 bases). V was trimmed by 2 bases and J by 2 bases, leaving 11 bases between them. This CDR3 spans 15 amino acids. Germline V gene data show CDR1 as SGHRS and CDR2 as YFSETQ. CDR3 sequence: CASSLSGDRNQPQHF. CDR3 coding DNA: TGCGCCAGCAGCTTAAGCGGGGACCGCAATCAGCCCCAGCATTTT.

The chain employs TRBV28 and TRBJ2-1; 11 positions match TRBD1. CDR1 is MDHEN, CDR2 SYDVKM, per germline. V dropped 6 bases and J dropped 6; count of bases not matched to a gene: 7. The CDR3 is made up of 15 amino acids. Here the CDR3 reads CASRPTGTGGNEQFF. The CDR3 DNA is TGTGCCAGCAGGCCAACCGGGACAGGGGGCAATGAGCAGTTCTTC.

J is TRBJ2-7 and V is TRBV4-1, with 8 bases lining up with TRBD2. This CDR3 is 15 amino acids long. The V and J ends lost 4 bases and 3 bases, in that order; junction bases with no gene match: 8. CDR1 and CDR2 (germline): MGHRA, YSYEKL. CDR3 coding DNA: TGCGCCAGCAGCCCGACGGGAGGGGGGGGCTACGAGCAGTACTTC. This sequence encodes CASSPTGGGGYEQYF.

This rearrangement joins TRBV7-9 to TRBJ1-3; 7 nucleotides line up with TRBD1. Germline V gene lookup returns CDR1 SEHNR and CDR2 FQNEAQ (reference sequence). CDR3 size: 14 residues. After removal of 2 bases from V and 7 bases from J, the junction contained 5 bases not matched to a gene. CDR3 sequence reads: CASSLHEGANTIYF. For the CDR3, the DNA is TGTGCCAGCAGCTTACATGAGGGGGCGAACACCATATATTTT.

This clone was seen a handful of times. The chain is built from TRBV28 and TRBJ1-1; D is unclear. The CDR3 has 12 amino acids. Germline CDR1 and CDR2: MDHEN and SYDVKM. V dropped 3 bases and J dropped 4 bases, with 6 bases sitting between them. The CDR3 region has the DNA TGTGCCAGCAGTTTTTTATTCACTGAAGCTTTCTTT. This translates into CASSFLFTEAFF.

This clone appeared a single time. The V and J genes are TRBV7-9 and TRBJ1-1; D gene ambiguous. Germline lookup yields CDR1 SEHNR and CDR2 FQNEAQ (reference sequence). The CDR3 extends over 13 amino acids. V lost 5 bases to trimming and J lost 0 bases, with 7 bases between them. The CDR3 region is CASSETVNTEAFF. The CDR3 nucleotides read TGTGCCAGCAGCGAGACTGTGAACACTGAAGCTTTCTTT. Drawing the rest from reference TRBV7-9 and TRBJ1-1, the complete variable domain is DTGVSQNPRHKITKRGQNVTFRCDPISEHNRLYWYRQTLGQGPEFLTYFQNEAQLEKSRLLSDRFSAERPKGSFSTLEIQRTEQGDSAMYLCASSETVNTEAFFGQGTRLTVV.

The chain carries TRBV6-5 and TRBJ1-5, with a possible D match to TRBD1 (6 bases). Trimming cost V 2 bases and J 1 base, with 9 bases left between them. Per the germline V gene, CDR1 is MNHEY and CDR2 is SVGAGI. This CDR3 contains 15 residues. CDR3 residues: CASSYVQGSNQPQHF. The CDR3 DNA reads TGTGCCAGCAGTTACGTTCAGGGGAGCAATCAGCCCCAGCATTTT.

V gene TRBV15 combines with J gene TRBJ1-4; D is possibly TRBD1 (6 bases). The CDR3 covers 13 residues. The germline V and J ends were trimmed by 5 bases and 4 bases, with 8 bases remaining between them. Germline V gives CDR1 LNHNV, CDR2 YYDKDF (reference sequence). CDR3 amino acids: CATSGGGNEKLFF. CDR3 DNA sequence: TGTGCCACCAGCGGAGGGGGTAATGAAAAACTGTTTTTT.

This clone was recorded once. The gene calls are TRBV11-2 and TRBJ2-1; D unclear. In germline, CDR1 is SGHAT, CDR2 FQNNGV. The length of the CDR3 is 11 residues. V was shortened by 5 bases and J by 7 bases, with 6 bases between the two germline ends. The CDR3 region is CASSLSNEQFF. The CDR3 DNA is TGTGCCAGCAGCCTAAGTAATGAGCAGTTCTTC.

The V gene is TRBV27, the J gene TRBJ1-5; D is unclear. V shed 2 bases and J shed 5 bases, with 7 bases lying between them. CDR3 size: 13 residues. CDR1 and CDR2 from the germline V gene are MNHEY and SMNVEV (reference sequence). The chain's CDR3 is CASSLRADQPQHF. The CDR3 DNA is TGTGCCAGCAGTTTACGGGCAGATCAGCCCCAGCATTTT.

V gene TRBV6-1 combines with J gene TRBJ2-7; no definite D call. The germline gives CDR1 MNHNS, CDR2 SASEGT. The CDR3 spans 15 residues. V lost 7 bases and J lost 2, with 18 bases in between. CDR3 loop: CASITDGALPYEQYF. The CDR3 nucleotides read TGTGCCAGCATAACCGACGGTGCCCTACCCTACGAGCAGTACTTC.

The chain is built from TRBV19 and TRBJ1-5, with D perhaps matching TRBD1 (5 bases). Trimming removed 4 bases at V and 7 bases at J, with 14 bases between. The V gene's germline CDR1 is LNHDA and CDR2 SQIVND (reference sequence). The CDR3 loop spans 14 amino acids. The CDR3 DNA reads TGTGCCAGTAGTAGGGGGGTTAGGGACCAGCCCCAGCATTTT. It encodes CASSRGVRDQPQHF.

The V call is TRBV11-2, the J call TRBJ1-2, with 8 bases identical to TRBD1. V was pared by 1 base and J by 8 bases, with 3 bases of the junction left unmatched. Germline CDR1 is SGHAT and CDR2 is FQNNGV. The CDR3 is 13 amino acids. The CDR3 DNA follows: TGTGCCAGCAGCTTAGGGACAGGGACCGGCTACACCTTC. As protein: CASSLGTGTGYTF.

The chain uses TRBV9 and TRBJ2-3; TRBD2 might be the D (5 bases). Germline lookup yields CDR1 SGDLS and CDR2 YYNGEE. V was shortened by 0 bases and J by 4 bases, with 15 bases between the two germline ends. This CDR3 spans 16 amino acids. CDR3 coding DNA: TGTGCCAGCAGCGTAGAGGACGGGATCCCCCCAGATACGCAGTATTTT. Its translation is CASSVEDGIPPDTQYF.